Each of the 6 T cell receptor beta chains below was sequenced from the same sample in a study of identical twins listed by TCRdb under 2016. Libraries came from 5' RACE. The data were produced on an Illumina HiSeq 2000. TCRdb reworked the public reads: Q25 trimming with fastp, MiXCR clone assembly, productive beta chains retained. Each entry merges the rows of one CDR3 protein and shows their most common DNA and genes. The sample yields over 600,000 distinct CDR3 sequences; 21% were counted once. 4.3% of the sample belongs to the ten largest clones. This sample was shared with a second study, whose subject was T cells expressing NK-cell markers.

The sequencing input was PBMCs. Receptors were obtained from a woman aged 18-29 years in good health.

This clonotype has more than one count but fewer than ten. CDR3 DNA sequence: TGCGCCAGCAGCTCAGGACAGGGCAGAGATACGCAGTATTTT. Its protein product is CASSSGQGRDTQYF. The chain links TRBV10-2 to TRBJ2-3, with 8 nucleotides matching TRBD1. V shed 6 bases and J 5 bases; nucleotides not matched to a gene: 7. CDR1 and CDR2 (germline): WSHSY, SAAADI. The CDR3 runs 14 residues.

This clonotype was seen a handful of times. The chain has TRBV11-1 and TRBJ2-2; 13 bases line up with TRBD2. The CDR3 length is 18 residues. Germline loops: CDR1 SGHAT, CDR2 FQDESV (reference sequence). Germline trimming cut 8 bases from V and 2 bases from J; bases unmatched to any gene: 11. CDR3 sequence: CASDGLAGALANTGELFF. CDR3 sequence (DNA): TGTGCCAGCGATGGACTAGCGGGAGCCCTCGCCAACACCGGGGAGCTGTTTTTT.

This clonotype occurred many times. One junction end does not reproduce the germline sequence, and a read error may be involved. The chain has TRBV5-1 and TRBJ2-5, with 8 positions matching TRBD1. The CDR3 runs to 14 residues. Per the germline V gene, CDR1 is SGHRS and CDR2 is YFSETQ. The CDR3 loop is CASSLDRAQETQYF. CDR3 nucleotide sequence: TGTGCCAGCAGCTTGGACAGGGCACAAGAGACCCAGTACTTC.

The gene calls are TRBV5-1 and TRBJ2-1; possible D gene TRBD2, 8 bases. This CDR3 has 15 amino acids. Germline assignment: CDR1 SGHRS and CDR2 YFSETQ. V gave up 4 bases and J gave up 3 bases, with 14 bases separating them. CDR3 protein: CASSPGGTDYNEQFF. The CDR3 bases are TGCGCCAGCAGCCCGGGAGGGACAGACTACAATGAGCAGTTCTTC. Full variable domain (outside the CDR3, taken from reference TRBV5-1 and TRBJ2-1): KAGVTQTPRYLIKTRGQQVTLSCSPISGHRSVSWYQQTPGQGLQFLFEYFSETQRNKGNFPGRFSGRQFSNSRSEMNVSTLELGDSALYLCASSPGGTDYNEQFFGPGTRLTVL.

The sample holds many counts of this clonotype. The J gene is TRBJ1-2, the V gene TRBV6-5, with a weak D call TRBD1 (5 bases). The CDR3 length is 14 residues. The V and J ends lost 0 bases and 3 bases respectively, with 8 bases between them. Germline V CDR1 and CDR2: MNHEY, SVGAGI. CDR3 DNA: TGTGCCAGCAGTTACTCGATGGGGGACTATGGCTACACCTTC. This translates into CASSYSMGDYGYTF.

This clonotype occurred a few times. The chain has TRBV20-1 and TRBJ2-1; 12 nucleotides match TRBD2. The CDR3 is made up of 13 amino acids. V gave up 6 bases and J gave up 9 bases; unmatched junction bases: 6. CDR1 is DFQATT, CDR2 SNEGSKA, per germline (reference sequence). The CDR3 here is CSAGTSGLPEQFF. CDR3 bases: TGCAGTGCCGGGACTAGCGGGCTCCCTGAGCAGTTCTTC.